Below, 19 T cell receptor beta chains from the same sample are listed, as sequenced in a study of Graves' ophthalmopathy and Graves' hyperthyroidism. Amplification of the TCR beta CDR3 regions used RNA transcripts (as template). An opening RT-PCR round employed HTBI primers and preceded a second-round multiplex PCR. TCRdb reprocessed the multiplex PCR reads via MiXCR and lists one record per CDR3 protein. The table has around 1.1 million distinct CDR3 sequences, about 40% seen once; the top ten hold around 10%. Material for sequencing was peripheral blood or thyroid tissue (not recorded which). The receptors were sampled from an adult man with Graves' hyperthyroidism.

Here the CDR3 reads CSAWEGRVGYTF. DNA for the CDR3: TGCAGTGCCTGGGAGGGGCGCGTAGGCTACACCTTC. The chain recombines TRBV20-1 with TRBJ1-2; D perhaps matches TRBD1 (5 bases). Germline V CDR1 and CDR2: DFQATT, SNEGSKA (reference sequence). The CDR3 sequence is 12 residues long. Trimming removed 6 bases from V and 8 bases from J, with 16 bases in between.

This clonotype was observed a few times. The chain carries TRBV5-1 and TRBJ2-7; TRBD2 agrees at 9 bases. After removal of 2 bases from V and 5 bases from J, the junction contained 5 bases not matched to a gene. Germline V gives CDR1 SGHRS, CDR2 YFSETQ. This CDR3 region has 14 residues. The CDR3 spells CASSFGTSRHEQYF. CDR3 sequence (DNA): TGCGCCAGCAGCTTCGGGACTAGCCGCCACGAGCAGTACTTC.

The chain employs TRBV25-1 and TRBJ1-5, with a tentative D call TRBD1 (6 bases). The germline V gene encodes CDR1 MGHDK and CDR2 SYGVNS. Trimming pared 6 bases from V and 2 bases from J, leaving 14 bases between. The CDR3 extends over 15 amino acids. For the CDR3, the DNA is TGTGCCAGCAGACTACTCAACAGGGGCAATCAGCCCCAGCATTTT. As protein: CASRLLNRGNQPQHF. The complete variable domain, with remaining parts taken from reference TRBV25-1 and TRBJ1-5, reads EADIYQTPRYLVIGTGKKITLECSQTMGHDKMYWYQQDPGMELHLIHYSYGVNSTEKGDLSSESTVSRIRTEHFPLTLESARPSHTSQYLCASRLLNRGNQPQHFGDGTRLSIL.

The chain links TRBV12-3 or TRBV12-4 to TRBJ1-5; TRBD1 matches at 7 bases. V lost 8 bases to trimming and J lost 1 base; unmatched junction nucleotides: 5. The CDR3 length is 14 residues. The CDR3 DNA is TGTGCCAGCGTTCAACAGGGGAGCAATCAGCCCCAGCATTTT. Translation gives CASVQQGSNQPQHF.

This clonotype was counted a single time. V usage is TRBV11-2 and J usage is TRBJ1-1; D remains ambiguous. Germline V gene data show CDR1 as SGHAT and CDR2 as FQNNGV. V gave up 2 bases and J gave up 7 bases, with 11 bases separating them. The CDR3 has 13 amino acids. CDR3 sequence (DNA): TGTGCCAGCAGCTTATTTCGGGGTTTTGAAGCTTTCTTT. It translates to CASSLFRGFEAFF.

This clonotype was picked up a small number of times. V gene TRBV25-1 combines with J gene TRBJ2-7, with 8 bases lining up with TRBD2. The junction had 5 bases not matched to a gene; V was cut back by 4 bases and J by 6 bases. The CDR3 length is 13 residues. Per the germline V gene, CDR1 is MGHDK and CDR2 is SYGVNS. CDR3 nucleotides: TGTGCCAGCAGTGGGCCGGCGGGGGGCGAGCAGTACTTC. It translates to CASSGPAGGEQYF.

Of note for this clonotype: A read error may account for a junction end that differs from germline. This chain links TRBV29-1 with TRBJ1-1; D is perhaps TRBD1 (5 bases). The germline V gene encodes CDR1 SQVTM and CDR2 ANQGSEA. The CDR3 totals 12 residues. The chain's CDR3 is CAWGRADTEAFF. As DNA, the CDR3 is TGTGCCTGGGGACGGGCGGACACTGAAGCTTTCTTT.

This clonotype came up many times. The chain combines TRBV5-5 with TRBJ1-1; D unresolved. Germline CDR1 and CDR2: SGHKS and YYEKEE (reference sequence). The CDR3 loop spans 13 amino acids. With 5 bases removed from V and 0 bases from J, the gap between germline ends came to 8 bases. CDR3 loop: CASSRNMNTEAFF. CDR3 coding DNA: TGTGCCAGCAGTAGAAACATGAACACTGAAGCTTTCTTT. The entire variable domain, with the rest obtained from reference TRBV5-5 and TRBJ1-1, is as follows: DAGVTQSPTHLIKTRGQQVTLRCSPISGHKSVSWYQQVLGQGPQFIFQYYEKEERGRGNFPDRFSARQFPNYSSELNVNALLLGDSALYLCASSRNMNTEAFFGQGTRLTVV.

In this sample, this clonotype turned up many times. The chain couples TRBV9 to TRBJ2-6; no reliable D call. The CDR3 is 15 residues long. The germline CDR1 and CDR2 sequences are SGDLS and YYNGEE. V was shortened by 3 bases and J by 4 bases, with 11 bases between the two germline ends. The CDR3 DNA reads as TGTGCCAGCAGCGCAGGTTTATGGGGGGCCAACGTCCTGACTTTC. The encoded protein is CASSAGLWGANVLTF.

This rearrangement joins TRBV7-2 to TRBJ2-2; D may be TRBD2 (5 bases). V was cut by 3 bases and J by 5 bases, with 10 bases left in between. Per germline, CDR1 SGHTA and CDR2 FQGNSA. The CDR3 has 14 residues. CDR3 sequence (DNA): TGTGCCAGCAGCTTTGCTTCGGGGACCGGGGAGCTGTTTTTT. Protein product: CASSFASGTGELFF. The full variable domain, in which reference TRBV7-2 and TRBJ2-2 provide the parts outside the CDR3, is GAGVSQSPSNKVTEKGKDVELRCDPISGHTALYWYRQSLGQGLEFLIYFQGNSAPDKSGLPSDRFSAERTGGSVSTLTIQRTQQEDSAVYLCASSFASGTGELFFGEGSRLTVL.

The chain recombines TRBV7-9 with TRBJ1-2; no clear D gene. Germline-derived CDR1 and CDR2 are SEHNR and FQNEAQ (reference sequence). Trimming took 5 bases from V and 6 from J, leaving 7 bases between them. The CDR3 has 11 amino acids. CDR3 bases: TGTGCCAGCAGCCAAAGGGATGGCTACACCTTC. Amino acid sequence: CASSQRDGYTF.

As concerns this clonotype: At one of its ends the junction is not consistent with the germline gene, which may arise from a read error. This rearrangement joins TRBV4-1 to TRBJ2-7, with 9 bases matching TRBD1. The germline V gene has CDR1 MGHRA and CDR2 YSYEKL. CDR3 size: 13 residues. For the CDR3, the DNA is TGCGCCAGTACAGGGGGCGCATACGACGAGCACTACTTC. It encodes CASTGGAYDEHYF.

Points on this clonotype: Since a much larger clone is just one base distant, this may be a read error. The chain joins TRBV29-1 to TRBJ2-5; the D is unclear. Germline CDR1 is SQVTM and CDR2 is ANQGSEA. The CDR3 is 12 residues long. CDR3 bases: TGCAGCGTTGAGACCGACCAAGGGACCCAGTACTTC. This translates into CSVETDQGTQYF. Supplemented by reference TRBV29-1 and TRBJ2-5, the full variable domain reads SAVISQKPSRDICQRGTSLTIQCQVDSQVTMMFWYRQQPGQSLTLIATANQGSEATYESGFVIDKFPISRPNLTFSTLTVSNMSPEDSSIYLCSVETDQGTQYFGPGTRLLVL.

J is TRBJ1-5 and V is TRBV2; D may be TRBD1 (6 bases). Trimming pared 7 bases from V and 6 bases from J, leaving 13 bases between. From germline, CDR1 is SNHLY and CDR2 FYNNEI. The CDR3 loop spans 13 amino acids. CDR3 amino acids: CASKSTGVQPQHF. For the CDR3, the DNA is TGTGCCAGCAAATCGACAGGTGTTCAGCCCCAGCATTTT.

The chain is built from TRBV7-9 and TRBJ2-2; D is unclear. Germline V lookup: CDR1 SEHNR, CDR2 FQNEAQ (reference sequence). Trimming stripped 6 bases from V and 0 bases from J, with 8 bases between. The CDR3 runs 14 residues. The CDR3 region is CASRNPPNTGELFF. In DNA, the CDR3 is TGTGCCAGCAGAAATCCCCCGAACACCGGGGAGCTGTTTTTT. The variable domain in full, completed from reference TRBV7-9 and TRBJ2-2, reads DTGVSQNPRHKITKRGQNVTFRCDPISEHNRLYWYRQTLGQGPEFLTYFQNEAQLEKSRLLSDRFSAERPKGSFSTLEIQRTEQGDSAMYLCASRNPPNTGELFFGEGSRLTVL.

The rearrangement joins TRBV20-1 to TRBJ2-3, with D hard to call. The CDR3 extends over 13 amino acids. V shed 4 bases and J shed 2 bases, with 10 bases lying between them. Germline V gene lookup returns CDR1 DFQATT and CDR2 SNEGSKA (reference sequence). The DNA of the CDR3 is TGCAGTGCTAAGACACCACCCACAGATACGCAGTATTTT. Protein sequence: CSAKTPPTDTQYF.

The chain employs TRBV4-1 and TRBJ1-3, with TRBD1 as a possible D gene (6 bases). V lost 5 bases and J 4 bases, leaving 15 bases between the germline ends. The germline V gene has CDR1 MGHRA and CDR2 YSYEKL. The length of the CDR3 is 15 residues. The CDR3 sequence is CASSDRPGQGNTIYF. The CDR3, as DNA: TGCGCCAGCAGCGACCGCCCGGGACAAGGAAACACCATATATTTT.

This clonotype was observed once. The chain joins TRBV7-9 to TRBJ2-7, with 8 bases that match TRBD2. The J call may not be correct, given that the DNA end is closer to TRBJ2-1. This CDR3 has 15 residues. Germline V gene sequence: CDR1 SEHNR, CDR2 FQNEAQ (reference sequence). CDR3 protein: CASSLVLAGYNEQFF. The CDR3 region has the DNA TGTGCCAGCAGCTTAGTGCTAGCGGGCTACAATGAGCAGTTCTTC.

As to this clonotype: One base away lies a much larger clone, so this may be a sequencing read error. The V and J genes are TRBV7-8 and TRBJ1-5, with TRBD1 as a possible D gene (5 bases). This CDR3 has 15 amino acids. The V gene's germline CDR1 is SGHVS and CDR2 FQNEAQ. The ends were cut back, 2 bases at V and 10 bases at J, with 18 bases in the middle. The CDR3 nucleotides read TGTGCCAGCAGCTTATCGCCGCAGGGTTTTCATCCCCAGCATTTT. Residues: CASSLSPQGFHPQHF.